Each of the 19 T cell receptor beta chains below was sequenced from the same sample in a study of breast tumors, draining lymph nodes, adjacent tissues. TCRdb reprocessed the multiplex PCR reads with MiXCR, giving one entry per CDR3 protein. Of approximately 130,000 distinct CDR3 sequences in the sample, around 21% are singletons; the top ten hold around 2.2%. Samples came from axillary lymph nodes draining the breast cancer. Specimen: axillary lymph node tissue. Every receptor here comes from a female donor with breast cancer. Some clones in this sample may be carry-over from other donors' samples.

Notes on this clonotype: Possible read error: a much larger clone is one base away. This chain joins TRBV12-3 or TRBV12-4 and TRBJ2-3; D uncertain. The CDR3 contains 15 residues. The CDR3 spells CTSSFWQTSTDTQYF. CDR3 sequence (DNA): TGTACCAGCAGTTTTTGGCAGACTAGCACAGATACGCAGTATTTT.

As for this clonotype: A much bigger clone sits one base away, suggesting this may be a read error. The chain uses TRBV12-3 or TRBV12-4 and TRBJ1-3; D possibly corresponds to TRBD1 (6 bases). The CDR3 runs 16 residues. CDR3 DNA: TGTGCCAGCAGCCAACGGGGGGCTTTCTCTGGAAACACCATATTTTTT. It specifies CASSQRGAFSGNTIFF.

Ten or more counts support this clonotype. The chain carries TRBV20-1 and TRBJ1-5, with 7 bases identical to TRBD1. The CDR3 consists of 13 residues. Germline CDR1 and CDR2: DFQATT and SNEGSKA (reference sequence). With 3 bases clipped from V and 7 bases from J, the junction kept 6 bases outside the gene matches. DNA for the CDR3: TGCAGTGCTAGCAGACAGGGAGGGCAGCCCCAGCATTTT. Translated, it gives CSASRQGGQPQHF.

Ten or more counts support this clonotype. The chain recombines TRBV6-1 with TRBJ1-2; D may be TRBD1 (6 bases). This CDR3 region has 14 residues. V was pared by 6 bases and J by 6 bases, with 17 bases between. CDR1 and CDR2 from the germline V gene are MNHNS and SASEGT. The CDR3 bases are TGTGCCAGCAGCGCCCGTGGGGGGCTAGATGGCTACACCTTC. Translating it yields CASSARGGLDGYTF.

The rearrangement joins TRBV30 to TRBJ2-5, with a weak D call TRBD2 (5 bases). The V end lost 3 bases, the J end lost 2 bases, and 10 bases lay between the germline ends. Germline V CDR1 and CDR2: GTSNPN, SVGIG (reference sequence). The CDR3 loop spans 13 amino acids. CDR3 amino acids: CAWSSGVQETQYF. The CDR3 DNA reads TGTGCCTGGAGCAGCGGTGTGCAAGAGACCCAGTACTTC.

A note on this clonotype: A read error may be the cause here, since a much bigger clone is one base away. The CDR3 protein is CASSITGYIDTRYF. The CDR3 region has the DNA TGTGCCAGTAGTATCACTGGGTACATAGATACGCGGTATTTT. The rearrangement links TRBV19 to TRBJ2-3; no clear D gene. CDR1 and CDR2 from the germline V gene are LNHDA and SQIVND (reference sequence). The CDR3 extends over 14 amino acids.

This clonotype was counted ten times or more. In DNA form, the CDR3 reads TGTGCCACCAGCAGAGGACTCAATGGGTATGGCTACACCTTC. Translation gives CATSRGLNGYGYTF. The chain combines TRBV15 with TRBJ1-2; D gene ambiguous. The CDR3 has 14 residues. Germline CDR1 LNHNV, CDR2 YYDKDF (reference sequence). V was pared by 1 base and J by 5 bases, with 11 bases between.

This clonotype was recorded at least ten times. This chain links TRBV29-1 with TRBJ2-1; D not certain. Germline CDR1 is SQVTM and CDR2 is ANQGSEA. Trimming pared 1 base from V and 5 bases from J, leaving 3 bases between. The CDR3 has 11 amino acids. For the CDR3, the DNA is TGCAGCGTTGAAGGGGACAATGAGCAGTTCTTC. Protein sequence: CSVEGDNEQFF.

This clonotype was counted ten times or more. The CDR3 nucleotides read TGTGCCAGCAGTTACTCGGGGTCAACCAACTATGGCTACACCTTC. Its protein is CASSYSGSTNYGYTF. This rearrangement joins TRBV6-6 to TRBJ1-2; no firm D call. Germline assignment: CDR1 MNHNY and CDR2 SVGAGI (reference sequence). Deletions cut 0 bases from V and 2 bases from J, with 10 bases between. The CDR3 consists of 15 residues.

This clonotype appeared many times. This rearrangement joins TRBV19 to TRBJ2-3; D is perhaps TRBD2 (6 bases). The CDR3 runs 13 residues. V shed 6 bases and J shed 2 bases, with 9 bases lying between them. Germline assignment: CDR1 LNHDA and CDR2 SQIVND (reference sequence). CDR3 loop: CASRGLPTDTQYF. CDR3 DNA sequence: TGTGCCAGTAGAGGACTACCCACAGATACGCAGTATTTT.

This clonotype was observed at least ten times. The V gene is TRBV9, the J gene TRBJ1-2, with D possibly matching TRBD1 (5 bases). V was shortened by 4 bases and J by 4 bases, with 11 bases between the two germline ends. The CDR3 extends over 13 amino acids. Germline CDR1 reads SGDLS; CDR2 reads YYNGEE. The CDR3 bases are TGTGCCAGCAGCCGGGTGGGGGGCTATGGCTACACCTTC. Protein: CASSRVGGYGYTF.

This clonotype was detected many times. The chain combines TRBV7-9 with TRBJ2-3; a possible D gene is TRBD1 (6 bases). Trimming removed 4 bases at V and 2 bases at J, with 10 bases between. Germline CDR1 SEHNR, CDR2 FQNEAQ (reference sequence). The CDR3 has 14 residues. The CDR3: CASSWQGPTDTQYF. CDR3 sequence (DNA): TGTGCCAGCAGCTGGCAGGGGCCCACAGATACGCAGTATTTT.

This clonotype was observed at least ten times. The chain is built from TRBV19 and TRBJ1-5, with TRBD1 matching 10 bases. V shed 5 bases and J 5 bases; nucleotides not matched to a gene: 9. The CDR3 sequence is 16 residues long. Germline-derived CDR1 and CDR2 are LNHDA and SQIVND (reference sequence). CDR3 residues: CASSEGTGVPYQPQHF. The CDR3 DNA follows: TGTGCCAGTAGTGAGGGGACAGGGGTTCCGTATCAGCCCCAGCATTTT.

Many counts were recorded for this clonotype. This chain uses TRBV28 with TRBJ2-3, with 7 nucleotides matching TRBD2. Germline V lookup: CDR1 MDHEN, CDR2 SYDVKM. The CDR3 sequence is 16 residues long. Germline trimming cut 3 bases from V and 0 bases from J; bases unmatched to any gene: 6. For the CDR3, the DNA is TGTGCCAGCAGTTTCGGGCGGGAGCAGAGCACAGATACGCAGTATTTT. Translated: CASSFGREQSTDTQYF.

This clonotype was seen only once. A much larger clone lies a single base off, so this may be a read error. V and J are TRBV7-9 and TRBJ2-2; 8 bases line up with TRBD1. Germline V gene sequence: CDR1 SEHNR, CDR2 FQNEAQ (reference sequence). This CDR3 spans 16 amino acids. CDR3 in DNA: TGTGCCGGCAGCTCCCGGACAGGGTCTTACACCGGGGAGCTGTTTTTT. Protein sequence: CAGSSRTGSYTGELFF.

This clonotype was seen many times. The chain links TRBV27 to TRBJ1-2; D unclear. This CDR3 contains 15 residues. Germline assignment: CDR1 MNHEY and CDR2 SMNVEV (reference sequence). Trimming stripped 8 bases from V and 5 bases from J, with 21 bases between. As DNA, the CDR3 is TGTGCCAGCGCCCCTCGGCATGGGTTGGGGTATGGCTACACCTTC. This translates into CASAPRHGLGYGYTF.

Comment on this clonotype: A much more abundant neighbour one base away suggests this may be a read error. CDR3 region: CAWARGLGKHERYF. In nucleotides, the CDR3 is TGTGCCTGGGCTAGGGGGCTGGGTAAGCACGAGCGGTACTTC. The genes are TRBV30 and TRBJ2-7, with 7 bases that match TRBD1. This CDR3 has 14 residues. Germline V lookup: CDR1 GTSNPN, CDR2 SVGIG (reference sequence).

At least ten counts were recorded for this clonotype. The chain has TRBV20-1 and TRBJ2-3, with 9 positions matching TRBD2. V lost 5 bases and J lost 1; bases outside the gene matches: 16. This CDR3 is 18 amino acids long. Germline values: CDR1 DFQATT, CDR2 SNEGSKA (reference sequence). CDR3 bases: TGCAGTGCTCGTACACTAGCGGGTGACATTATGGGCACAGATACGCAGTATTTT. Translation gives CSARTLAGDIMGTDTQYF.

J is TRBJ2-2 and V is TRBV3-1, with D possibly being TRBD2 (5 bases). This CDR3 is built from 14 residues. The germline CDR1 and CDR2 sequences are LGHDT and YNNKEL (reference sequence). V dropped 6 bases and J dropped 0 bases, with 8 bases sitting between them. Here the CDR3 reads CASRRAANTGELFF. DNA of the CDR3: TGTGCCAGCAGGAGGGCGGCGAACACCGGGGAGCTGTTTTTT.